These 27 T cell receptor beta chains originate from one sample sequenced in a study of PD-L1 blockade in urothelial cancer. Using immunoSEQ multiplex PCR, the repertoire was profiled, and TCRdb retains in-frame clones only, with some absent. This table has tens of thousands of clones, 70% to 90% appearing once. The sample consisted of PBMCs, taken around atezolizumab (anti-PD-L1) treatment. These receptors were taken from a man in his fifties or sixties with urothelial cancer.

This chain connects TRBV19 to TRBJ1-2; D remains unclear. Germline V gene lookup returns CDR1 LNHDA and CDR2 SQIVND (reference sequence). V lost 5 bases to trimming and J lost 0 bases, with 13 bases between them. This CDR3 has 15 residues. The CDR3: CASSLYRAPNYGYTF. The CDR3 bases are TGTGCCAGTAGTTTATACAGAGCCCCTAACTATGGCTACACCTTC.

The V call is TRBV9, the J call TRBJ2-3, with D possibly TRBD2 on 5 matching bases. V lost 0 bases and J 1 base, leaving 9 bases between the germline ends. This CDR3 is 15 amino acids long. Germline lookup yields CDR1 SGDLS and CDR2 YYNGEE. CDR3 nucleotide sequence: TGTGCCAGCAGCGTAGGTATACTAGGCACAGATACGCAGTATTTT. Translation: CASSVGILGTDTQYF.

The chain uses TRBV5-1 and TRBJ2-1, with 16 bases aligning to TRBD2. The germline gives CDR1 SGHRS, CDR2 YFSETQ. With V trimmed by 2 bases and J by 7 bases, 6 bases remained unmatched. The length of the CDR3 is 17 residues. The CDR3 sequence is CASSFGTSGRGWNEQFF. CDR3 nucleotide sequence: TGCGCCAGCAGCTTCGGGACTAGCGGGAGGGGGTGGAATGAGCAGTTCTTC.

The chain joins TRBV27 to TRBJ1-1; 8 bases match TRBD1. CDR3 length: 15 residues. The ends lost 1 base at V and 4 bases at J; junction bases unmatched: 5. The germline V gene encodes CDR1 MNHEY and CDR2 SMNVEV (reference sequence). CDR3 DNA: TGTGCCAGCAGTTTATACGGGCAGGGGGCCACTGAAGCTTTCTTT. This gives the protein CASSLYGQGATEAFF.

The CDR3 region is CASSYGGGEQYF. The CDR3 DNA reads TGTGCCAGCAGTTACGGGGGAGGGGAGCAGTACTTC. This rearrangement joins TRBV6-5 to TRBJ2-7, with TRBD2 matching over 7 bases. Trimming at V came to 2 bases and at J to 7 bases, leaving 2 bases not matched to a gene. Germline lookup yields CDR1 MNHEY and CDR2 SVGAGI. This CDR3 has 12 amino acids.

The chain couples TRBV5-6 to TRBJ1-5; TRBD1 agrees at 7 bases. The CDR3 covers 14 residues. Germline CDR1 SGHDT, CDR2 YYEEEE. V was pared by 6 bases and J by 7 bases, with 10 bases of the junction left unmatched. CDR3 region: CASKGTEIRQPQHF. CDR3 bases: TGTGCCAGCAAGGGGACAGAGATTCGGCAGCCCCAGCATTTT. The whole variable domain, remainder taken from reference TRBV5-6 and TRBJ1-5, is DAGVTQSPTHLIKTRGQQVTLRCSPKSGHDTVSWYQQALGQGPQFIFQYYEEEERQRGNFPDRFSGHQFPNYSSELNVNALLLGDSALYLCASKGTEIRQPQHFGDGTRLSIL.

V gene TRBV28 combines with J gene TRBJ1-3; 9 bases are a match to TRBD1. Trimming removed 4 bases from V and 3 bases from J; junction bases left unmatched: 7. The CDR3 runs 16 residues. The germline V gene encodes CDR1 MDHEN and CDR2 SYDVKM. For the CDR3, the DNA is TGTGCCAGCAGTTCCCCTTCGACAGGGGGTGGAAACACCATATATTTT. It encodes CASSSPSTGGGNTIYF.

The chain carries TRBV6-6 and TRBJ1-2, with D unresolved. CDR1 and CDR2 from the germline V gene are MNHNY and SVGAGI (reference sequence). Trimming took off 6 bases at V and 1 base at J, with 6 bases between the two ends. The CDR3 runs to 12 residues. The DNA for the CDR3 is TGTGCCAGCAGCCCCAATAACTATGGCTACACCTTC. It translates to CASSPNNYGYTF.

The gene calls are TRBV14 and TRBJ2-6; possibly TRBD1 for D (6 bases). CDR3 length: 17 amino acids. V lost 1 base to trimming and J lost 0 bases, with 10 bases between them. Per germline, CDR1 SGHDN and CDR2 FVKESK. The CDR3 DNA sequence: TGTGCCAGCAGCCAAGTTTGGGGGCCCTCTGGGGCCAACGTCCTGACTTTC. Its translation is CASSQVWGPSGANVLTF.

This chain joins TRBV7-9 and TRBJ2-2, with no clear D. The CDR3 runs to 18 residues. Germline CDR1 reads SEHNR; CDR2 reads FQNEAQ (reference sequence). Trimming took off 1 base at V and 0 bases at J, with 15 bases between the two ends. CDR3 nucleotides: TGTGCCAGCAGCTTAGGAGTAAACTACGGCCCGAACACCGGGGAGCTGTTTTTT. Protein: CASSLGVNYGPNTGELFF.

CDR3 region: CASSLRLPGAPYGYTF. CDR3 bases: TGCGCCAGCAGCTTGAGGTTGCCAGGGGCTCCTTATGGCTACACCTTC. The chain is built from TRBV5-1 and TRBJ1-2; maybe TRBD1 (6 bases). CDR3 length equals 16 residues. Trimming removed 1 base at V and 5 bases at J, with 18 bases between. The germline CDR1 and CDR2 sequences are SGHRS and YFSETQ.

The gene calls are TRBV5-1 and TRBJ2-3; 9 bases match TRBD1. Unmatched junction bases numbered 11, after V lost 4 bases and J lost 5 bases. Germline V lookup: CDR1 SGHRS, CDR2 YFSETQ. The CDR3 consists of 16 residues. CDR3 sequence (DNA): TGCGCCAGCAGCAGTCCGGGACAGGGATTCGAAGATACGCAGTATTTT. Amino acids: CASSSPGQGFEDTQYF.

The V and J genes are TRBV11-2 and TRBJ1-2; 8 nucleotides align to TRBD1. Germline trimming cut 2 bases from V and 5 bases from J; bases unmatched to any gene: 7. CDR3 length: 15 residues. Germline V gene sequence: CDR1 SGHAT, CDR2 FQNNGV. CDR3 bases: TGTGCCAGCAGCTTAAGCCGGGACAGGATTTATGGCTACACCTTC. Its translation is CASSLSRDRIYGYTF.

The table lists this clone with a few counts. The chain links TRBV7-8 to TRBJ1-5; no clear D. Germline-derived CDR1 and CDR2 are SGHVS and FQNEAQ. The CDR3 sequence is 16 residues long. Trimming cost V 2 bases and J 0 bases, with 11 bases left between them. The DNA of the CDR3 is TGTGCCAGCAGCTTATTTACAGCTAATAGCAATCAGCCCCAGCATTTT. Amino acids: CASSLFTANSNQPQHF. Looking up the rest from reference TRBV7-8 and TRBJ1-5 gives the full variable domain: GAGVSQSPRYKVAKRGQDVALRCDPISGHVSLFWYQQALGQGPEFLTYFQNEAQLDKSGLPSDRFFAERPEGSVSTLKIQRTQQEDSAVYLCASSLFTANSNQPQHFGDGTRLSIL.

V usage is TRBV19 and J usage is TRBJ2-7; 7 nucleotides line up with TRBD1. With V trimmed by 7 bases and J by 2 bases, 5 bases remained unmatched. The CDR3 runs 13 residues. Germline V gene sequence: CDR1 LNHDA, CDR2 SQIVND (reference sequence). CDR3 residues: CASMGQGAYEQYF. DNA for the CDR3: TGTGCCAGTATGGGGCAGGGGGCCTACGAGCAGTACTTC.

CDR3 sequence (DNA): TGTGCCAGCAGTGTAGAGAGCTTCTCTGGAAACACCATATATTTT. Translated, it gives CASSVESFSGNTIYF. V usage is TRBV6-1 and J usage is TRBJ1-3; no reliable D call. This CDR3 is built from 15 residues. Per the germline V gene, CDR1 is MNHNS and CDR2 is SASEGT. V lost 4 bases and J 0 bases, leaving 10 bases between the germline ends.

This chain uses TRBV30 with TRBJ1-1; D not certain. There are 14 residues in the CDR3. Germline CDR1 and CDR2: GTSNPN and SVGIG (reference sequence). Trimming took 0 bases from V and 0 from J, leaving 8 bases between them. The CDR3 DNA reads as TGTGCCTGGAGTGTACAAAGTTTGAACACTGAAGCTTTCTTT. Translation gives CAWSVQSLNTEAFF.

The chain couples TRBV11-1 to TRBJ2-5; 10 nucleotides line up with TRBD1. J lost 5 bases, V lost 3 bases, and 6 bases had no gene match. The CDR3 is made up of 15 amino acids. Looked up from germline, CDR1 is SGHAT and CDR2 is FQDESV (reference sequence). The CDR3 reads CASSFGTGVRETQYF. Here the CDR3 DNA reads TGTGCCAGCAGCTTCGGGACAGGGGTGAGGGAGACCCAGTACTTC.

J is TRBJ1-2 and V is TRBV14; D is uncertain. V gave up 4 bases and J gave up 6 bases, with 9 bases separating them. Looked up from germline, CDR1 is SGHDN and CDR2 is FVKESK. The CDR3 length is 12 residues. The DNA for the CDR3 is TGTGCCAGCAGCCTAACCTATAATGGCTACACCTTC. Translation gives CASSLTYNGYTF.

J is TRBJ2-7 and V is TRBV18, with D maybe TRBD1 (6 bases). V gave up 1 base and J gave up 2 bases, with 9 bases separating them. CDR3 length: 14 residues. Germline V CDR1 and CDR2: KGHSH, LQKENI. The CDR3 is CASSPRDTAYEQYF. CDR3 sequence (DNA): TGTGCCAGCTCACCACGGGACACGGCCTACGAGCAGTACTTC. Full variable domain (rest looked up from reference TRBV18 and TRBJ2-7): NAGVMQNPRHLVRRRGQEARLRCSPMKGHSHVYWYRQLPEEGLKFMVYLQKENIIDESGMPKERFSAEFPKEGPSILRIQQVVRGDSAAYFCASSPRDTAYEQYFGPGTRLTVT.

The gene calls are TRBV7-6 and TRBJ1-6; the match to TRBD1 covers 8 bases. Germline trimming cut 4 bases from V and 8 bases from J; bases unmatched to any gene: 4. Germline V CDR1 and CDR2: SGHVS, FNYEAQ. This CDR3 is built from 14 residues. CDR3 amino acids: CASSWTGLDSPLHF. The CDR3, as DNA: TGTGCCAGCAGCTGGACAGGGTTGGATTCACCCCTCCACTTT.

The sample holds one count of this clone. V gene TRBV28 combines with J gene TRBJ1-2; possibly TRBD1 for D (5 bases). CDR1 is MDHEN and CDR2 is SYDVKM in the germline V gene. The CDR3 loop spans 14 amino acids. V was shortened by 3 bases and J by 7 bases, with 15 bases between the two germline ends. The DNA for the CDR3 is TGTGCCAGCAGTTTCGAAGACAGACCTCCTGGCTACACCTTC. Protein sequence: CASSFEDRPPGYTF.

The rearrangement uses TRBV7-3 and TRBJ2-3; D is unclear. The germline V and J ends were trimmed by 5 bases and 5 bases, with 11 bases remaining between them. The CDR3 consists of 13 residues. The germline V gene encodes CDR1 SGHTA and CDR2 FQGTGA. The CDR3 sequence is CASSPQTGDTQYF. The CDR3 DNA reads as TGTGCCAGCAGCCCCCAAACGGGAGATACGCAGTATTTT.

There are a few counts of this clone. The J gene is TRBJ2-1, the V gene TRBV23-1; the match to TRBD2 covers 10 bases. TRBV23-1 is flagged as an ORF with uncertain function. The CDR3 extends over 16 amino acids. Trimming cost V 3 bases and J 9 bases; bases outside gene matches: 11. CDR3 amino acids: CASSHPSGRYESEQFF. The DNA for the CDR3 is TGCGCCAGCAGTCACCCTAGCGGGAGATATGAGAGTGAGCAGTTCTTC.

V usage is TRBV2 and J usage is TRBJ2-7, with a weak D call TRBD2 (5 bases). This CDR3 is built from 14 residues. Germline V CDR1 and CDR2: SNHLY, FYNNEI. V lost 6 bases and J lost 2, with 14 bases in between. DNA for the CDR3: TGTGCCAGCAGAACCGGGATTGAGACCTACGAGCAGTACTTC. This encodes CASRTGIETYEQYF.

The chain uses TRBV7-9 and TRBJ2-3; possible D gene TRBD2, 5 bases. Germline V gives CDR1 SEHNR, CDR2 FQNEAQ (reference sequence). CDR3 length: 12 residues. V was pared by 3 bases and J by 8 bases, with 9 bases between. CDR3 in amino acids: CASSLVEATQYF. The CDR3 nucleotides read TGTGCCAGCAGCTTGGTGGAGGCTACGCAGTATTTT.

The CDR3 nucleotides are TGTGCCAGCTCACCACCTGCCAGGGGGCTTAACGAGCAGTACTTC. Translating it yields CASSPPARGLNEQYF. The V call is TRBV18, the J call TRBJ2-7; TRBD1 agrees at 8 bases. V shed 0 bases, J shed 5 bases, and the junction held 6 bases outside the gene matches. Germline loops: CDR1 KGHSH, CDR2 LQKENI. The CDR3 has 15 residues.